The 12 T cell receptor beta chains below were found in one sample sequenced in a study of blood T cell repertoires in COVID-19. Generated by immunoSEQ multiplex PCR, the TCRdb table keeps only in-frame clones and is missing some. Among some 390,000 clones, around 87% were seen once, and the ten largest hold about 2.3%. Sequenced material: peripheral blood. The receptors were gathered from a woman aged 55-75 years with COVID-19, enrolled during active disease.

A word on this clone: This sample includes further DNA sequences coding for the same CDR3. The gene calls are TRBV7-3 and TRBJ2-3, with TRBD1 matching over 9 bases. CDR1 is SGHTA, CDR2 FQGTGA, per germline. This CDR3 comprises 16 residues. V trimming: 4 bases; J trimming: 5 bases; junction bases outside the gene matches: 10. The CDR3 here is CASSSLPGQGLDTQYF. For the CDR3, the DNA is TGTGCCAGCAGCTCGCTCCCGGGACAGGGATTAGATACGCAGTATTTT.

The CDR3 nucleotides are TGTGCCTGGTTAGCAGGGGGCAATGGCTACACCTTC. Translating it yields CAWLAGGNGYTF. V is TRBV30 and J is TRBJ1-2, with 8 bases lining up with TRBD1. The CDR3 loop spans 12 amino acids. Looked up from germline, CDR1 is GTSNPN and CDR2 is SVGIG (reference sequence). V lost 5 bases and J lost 6; bases outside the gene matches: 5.

The CDR3: CASSTGQGGQPQHF. CDR3 DNA: TGTGCCAGCAGCACGGGACAGGGGGGGCAGCCCCAGCATTTT. The V call is TRBV5-6, the J call TRBJ1-5; TRBD1 aligns across 11 bases. Unmatched junction bases numbered 4, after V lost 4 bases and J lost 7 bases. The CDR3 contains 14 residues. The germline V gene has CDR1 SGHDT and CDR2 YYEEEE.

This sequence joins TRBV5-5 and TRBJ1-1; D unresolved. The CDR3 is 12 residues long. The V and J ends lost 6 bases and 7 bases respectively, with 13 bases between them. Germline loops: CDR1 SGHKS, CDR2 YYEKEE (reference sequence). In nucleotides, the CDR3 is TGTGCCAGCATCCCGGGAGGTAATGAAGCTTTCTTT. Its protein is CASIPGGNEAFF.

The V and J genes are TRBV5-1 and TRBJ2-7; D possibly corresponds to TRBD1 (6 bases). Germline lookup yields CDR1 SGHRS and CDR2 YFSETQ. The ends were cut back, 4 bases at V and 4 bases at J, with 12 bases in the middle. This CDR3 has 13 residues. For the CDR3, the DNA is TGCGCCAGCAGCATCCGGGACACGTACGAGCAGTACTTC. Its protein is CASSIRDTYEQYF.

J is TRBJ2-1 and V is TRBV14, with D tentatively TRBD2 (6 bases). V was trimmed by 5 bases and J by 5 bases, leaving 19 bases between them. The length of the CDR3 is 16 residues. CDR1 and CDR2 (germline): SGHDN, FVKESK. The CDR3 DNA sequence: TGTGCCAGCAGCGAGCGAGGGAGGTTCGCGAACAATGAGCAGTTCTTC. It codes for CASSERGRFANNEQFF.

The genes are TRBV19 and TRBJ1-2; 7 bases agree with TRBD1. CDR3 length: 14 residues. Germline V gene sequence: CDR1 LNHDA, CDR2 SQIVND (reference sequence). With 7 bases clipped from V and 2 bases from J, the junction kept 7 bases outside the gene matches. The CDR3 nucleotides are TGTGCCAGTATAGCCCCGGGACAGAACTATGGCTACACCTTC. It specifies CASIAPGQNYGYTF.

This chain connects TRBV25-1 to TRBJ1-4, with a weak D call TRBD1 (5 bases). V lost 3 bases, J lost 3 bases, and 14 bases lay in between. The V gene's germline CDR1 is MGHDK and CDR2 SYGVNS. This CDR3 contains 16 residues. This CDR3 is CASSDPGVGANEKLFF. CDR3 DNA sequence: TGTGCCAGCAGTGATCCGGGAGTGGGGGCTAATGAAAAACTGTTTTTT.

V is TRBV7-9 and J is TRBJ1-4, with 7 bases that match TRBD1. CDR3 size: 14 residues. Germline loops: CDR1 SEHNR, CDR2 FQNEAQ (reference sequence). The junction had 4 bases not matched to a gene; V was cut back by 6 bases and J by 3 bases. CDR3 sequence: CASRTGVANEKLFF. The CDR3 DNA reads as TGTGCCAGCAGAACAGGGGTGGCTAATGAAAAACTGTTTTTT.

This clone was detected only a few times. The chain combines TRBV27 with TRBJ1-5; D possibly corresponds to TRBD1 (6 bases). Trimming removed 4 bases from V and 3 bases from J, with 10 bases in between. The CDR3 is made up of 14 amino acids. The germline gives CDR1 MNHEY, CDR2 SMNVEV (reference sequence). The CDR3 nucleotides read TGTGCCAGCAGTTCCAGACAGGTCAATCAGCCCCAGCATTTT. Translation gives CASSSRQVNQPQHF.

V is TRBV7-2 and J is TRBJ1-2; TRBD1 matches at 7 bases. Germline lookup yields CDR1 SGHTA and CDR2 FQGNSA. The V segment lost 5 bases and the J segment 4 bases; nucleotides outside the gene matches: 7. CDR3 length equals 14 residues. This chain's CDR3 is CASSPQGLGYGYTF. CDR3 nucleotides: TGTGCCAGCAGCCCACAGGGGCTCGGCTATGGCTACACCTTC.

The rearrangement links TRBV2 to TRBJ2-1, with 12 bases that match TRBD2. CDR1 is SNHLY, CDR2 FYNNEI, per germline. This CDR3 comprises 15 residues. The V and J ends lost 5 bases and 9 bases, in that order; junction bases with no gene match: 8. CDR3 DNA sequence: TGTGCCAGCAGTCCGACTAGCGGGGGCCCTAGTGAGCAGTTCTTC. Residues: CASSPTSGGPSEQFF.